The T cell receptor (beta chain) described here comes from a study of vaccination and CD4 T cells after COVID-19. Study findings and constraints: Among convalescent patients, a median roughly 90% of reactive clones emerged only after vaccination.

Sequenced with the Oncomine TCR Beta short-read assay was DNA taken from cultured CD4+ T cells. Scientists extracted genomic DNA from CD4+ T cells grown in culture. TCRdb analysed the PCR reads with MiXCR anew, one entry per CDR3 protein. The data show 8,500 to 9,500 distinct CDR3 sequences, 38% seen once. Germline-derived CDR1 and CDR2 are DFQATT and SNEGSKA (reference sequence). Trimming removed 1 base from V and 3 bases from J, with 3 bases in between. This CDR3 is built from 12 residues. Treatment noted: approximately 9-day PBMC culture with coronavirus spike peptide pools or control peptides (ViraFEST assay). Collection of the unexposed donor's CD4+ T cells took place before the COVID-19 pandemic (2011-2018). Wells contained 1.5 million to 2.5 million PBMCs each, and these were cultured with 7.5 to 10 IU/ml IL-2 and roughly 9.5 ug/ml peptide pools. On day 3 and again on day 7, fresh IL-2 medium was used to replace half the medium.

Details on this clonotype: Its specificity is not known.

Source material: CD4+ T cells from blood, cultured in vitro. This receptor was identified in a human donor in good health. The chain has TRBV20-1 and TRBJ1-4; no reliable D call. This CDR3 is CSARAPNEKLFF. CDR3 DNA sequence: TGCAGTGCTAGAGCCCCTAATGAAAAACTGTTTTTT.